Here is one TCR beta chain with its context. Its antigen is not identified. iRepertoire HTBI primers and Arm-PCR of CDR3 regions built TCR beta libraries. Via MiXCR, TCRdb re-called the multiplex PCR reads, giving one row per CDR3 protein. This sample has around 460,000 distinct CDR3 sequences, with 12% to 15% found just once. Time point reported: newly diagnosed GD, antithyroid drugs for less than 3 months. PBMCs were the source of the RNA used for TCR sequencing. It was an endocrinology department in Xi'an, China, that provided the patients. CDR1 SEHNR and CDR2 FQNEAQ come from the germline V gene (reference sequence). The CDR3 is made up of 13 amino acids. V lost 3 bases, J lost 9 bases, and 12 bases lay in between. This entry belongs to a study of regulatory T cells in long-lasting Graves disease. Whole-study results and caveats: Favoring TRBV28, TRBJ1-2 and TRBJ2-5 was a feature seen in persistent disease.

These same records also appear under a second study, on T cells in Graves' hyperthyroidism and ophthalmopathy. From that study: When the TCR CDR3 underwent first-round RT-PCR, the HTBI primer set was used. Blood also carried most thyroid clonotypes expanded above 0.001.

The sequences come from peripheral blood mononuclear cells (PBMCs), collected at new diagnosis, from a patient treated with antithyroid drugs. The chain recombines TRBV7-9 with TRBJ2-1; D not resolved. This TCR was sampled from a woman aged 45-65 years with Graves disease. CDR3 DNA: TGTGCCAGCAGCTTCACGGAGTGGGGTGAGCAGTTCTTC. Translation gives CASSFTEWGEQFF. Looking up the rest from reference TRBV7-9 and TRBJ2-1 gives the full variable domain: DTGVSQNPRHKITKRGQNVTFRCDPISEHNRLYWYRQTLGQGPEFLTYFQNEAQLEKSRLLSDRFSAERPKGSFSTLEIQRTEQGDSAMYLCASSFTEWGEQFFGPGTRLTVL.